What follows is one TCR beta chain and its context. V lost 3 bases and J 6 bases, leaving 12 bases between the germline ends. This CDR3 contains 14 residues. CDR1 is LNHDA, CDR2 SQIVND, per germline (reference sequence). The table came from immunoSEQ multiplex PCR; TCRdb's copy has only in-frame clones and leaves some out. The repertoire holds some 300,000 clones, with roughly nine tenths as singletons. The source of the sample is a study of blood T cell repertoires in COVID-19. This TCR was recovered from a woman between 50 and 59 years old who had been exposed to COVID-19. This sequence joins TRBV19 and TRBJ2-4, with D perhaps TRBD1 (5 bases). Sequences were obtained from PBMCs or T cells enriched from blood (not recorded which). The CDR3 sequence is CASSIRGGGNIQYF. The CDR3 DNA reads TGTGCCAGTAGTATTAGGGGCGGCGGAAACATTCAGTACTTC.